The 6 T cell receptor beta chains reported below all come from one sample, sequenced in a study of blood T cell repertoires in COVID-19. TCRdb's copy holds only in-frame clones and misses some; the assay was immunoSEQ multiplex PCR. The table includes approximately 220,000 clones, 70% to 90% detected once. The sample was PBMCs or T cells enriched from blood (not recorded which). These receptors were obtained from a woman between 35 and 50 years old with acute COVID-19.

The CDR3 nucleotides read TGTGCCAGCAGTTATGATACTAGTAATTTTGAGCAGTTCTTC. This gives the protein CASSYDTSNFEQFF. This sequence joins TRBV6-5 and TRBJ2-1; TRBD2 is a possible D gene (5 bases). This CDR3 is built from 14 residues. The germline V and J ends were trimmed by 3 bases and 9 bases, with 15 bases remaining between them. Germline CDR1 is MNHEY and CDR2 is SVGAGI.

The count of this clone is one. The CDR3 nucleotides read TGTGCCAGCAGCTTAGGGACAGATAGCGGGAGAAGAGAGACCCAGTACTTC. Its translation is CASSLGTDSGRRETQYF. The chain employs TRBV7-9 and TRBJ2-5, with TRBD2 identical over 9 bases. The V gene's germline CDR1 is SEHNR and CDR2 FQNEAQ (reference sequence). V trimming: 1 base; J trimming: 4 bases; junction bases outside the gene matches: 10. This CDR3 has 17 residues.

The V gene is TRBV30, the J gene TRBJ2-7; TRBD2 agrees at 13 bases. After removal of 5 bases from V and 5 bases from J, the junction contained 9 bases not matched to a gene. Germline CDR1 is GTSNPN and CDR2 is SVGIG (reference sequence). The CDR3 is 15 amino acids. The CDR3 nucleotides are TGTGCCTGGGGAACCGGACTAGCGGGAGTGCACGAGCAGTACTTC. Protein sequence: CAWGTGLAGVHEQYF.

The V gene is TRBV29-1, the J gene TRBJ1-1, with no clear D. The CDR3 covers 14 residues. CDR1 SQVTM and CDR2 ANQGSEA come from the germline V gene. The V and J ends lost 3 bases and 5 bases respectively, with 16 bases between them. CDR3 nucleotide sequence: TGCAGCGTTGAGGGCGGGGAAAAGAAGACTGAAGCTTTCTTT. Translation: CSVEGGEKKTEAFF.

The rearrangement links TRBV7-2 to TRBJ2-1; 10 positions match TRBD2. Looked up from germline, CDR1 is SGHTA and CDR2 is FQGNSA. J was trimmed by 7 bases and V by 3 bases; bases with no gene match: 3. The CDR3 runs 14 residues. Here the CDR3 DNA reads TGTGCCAGCAGCTTCCAGGGACTAGCGAATGAGCAGTTCTTC. It yields the protein CASSFQGLANEQFF.

The rearrangement joins TRBV5-1 to TRBJ1-1; D call uncertain. The V end was cut by 2 bases, the J end by 5 bases, with 10 bases between. Germline loops: CDR1 SGHRS, CDR2 YFSETQ. The CDR3 sequence is 13 residues long. CDR3 in amino acids: CASSLGGSTEAFF. CDR3 nucleotide sequence: TGCGCCAGCAGCTTAGGAGGGAGTACTGAAGCTTTCTTT.